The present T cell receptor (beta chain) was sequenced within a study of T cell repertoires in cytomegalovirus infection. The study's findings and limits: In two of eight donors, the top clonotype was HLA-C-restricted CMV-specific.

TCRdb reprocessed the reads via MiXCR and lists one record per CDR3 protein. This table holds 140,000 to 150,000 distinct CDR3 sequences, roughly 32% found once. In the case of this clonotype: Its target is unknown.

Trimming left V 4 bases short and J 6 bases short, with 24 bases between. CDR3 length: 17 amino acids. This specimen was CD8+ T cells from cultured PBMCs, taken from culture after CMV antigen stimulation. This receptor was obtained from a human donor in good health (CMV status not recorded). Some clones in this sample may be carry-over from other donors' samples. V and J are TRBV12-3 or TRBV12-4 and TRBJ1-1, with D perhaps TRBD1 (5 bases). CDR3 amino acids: CASSSEGAEGVFAEAFF. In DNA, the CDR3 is TGTGCCAGCAGTTCTGAAGGGGCTGAAGGTGTTTTCGCTGAAGCTTTCTTT.